This entry describes one TCR beta chain. In the original workflow: Amplified reference gene primers provided the basis for estimating nucleated cell counts. The protocol was immunoSEQ multiplex PCR, while the TCRdb copy is restricted to in-frame clones and leaves out a portion. V and J calls and clone size are given by that table; D and trimming were obtained from the DNA. The sample includes 88,000 or so clones, roughly 80% seen only once; the top ten take less than 4.5%. Germline CDR1 reads LNHDA; CDR2 reads SQIVND (reference sequence). This CDR3 has 15 residues. V gave up 5 bases and J gave up 3 bases; unmatched junction bases: 9. This sample stems from a study of blood T cell repertoires in COVID-19. For the study at large: Acute and convalescent COVID-19 samples came from the United States, Italy and Spain. The cDNA or gDNA used as material had been derived from T cells, B-cell-depleted T cells, or PBMCs.

The sequence came from a man in his fifties or sixties with acute or convalescent COVID-19. The sequenced sample consisted of peripheral blood. V usage is TRBV19 and J usage is TRBJ2-5, with 7 bases aligning to TRBD1. The CDR3 region is CASSGSGTAKETQYF. CDR3 bases: TGTGCCAGTAGTGGATCCGGGACAGCAAAAGAGACCCAGTACTTC. The full variable domain, its missing parts supplied by reference TRBV19 and TRBJ2-5, is DGGITQSPKYLFRKEGQNVTLSCEQNLNHDAMYWYRQDPGQGLRLIYYSQIVNDFQKGDIAEGYSVSREKKESFPLTVTSAQKNPTAFYLCASSGSGTAKETQYFGPGTRLLVL.